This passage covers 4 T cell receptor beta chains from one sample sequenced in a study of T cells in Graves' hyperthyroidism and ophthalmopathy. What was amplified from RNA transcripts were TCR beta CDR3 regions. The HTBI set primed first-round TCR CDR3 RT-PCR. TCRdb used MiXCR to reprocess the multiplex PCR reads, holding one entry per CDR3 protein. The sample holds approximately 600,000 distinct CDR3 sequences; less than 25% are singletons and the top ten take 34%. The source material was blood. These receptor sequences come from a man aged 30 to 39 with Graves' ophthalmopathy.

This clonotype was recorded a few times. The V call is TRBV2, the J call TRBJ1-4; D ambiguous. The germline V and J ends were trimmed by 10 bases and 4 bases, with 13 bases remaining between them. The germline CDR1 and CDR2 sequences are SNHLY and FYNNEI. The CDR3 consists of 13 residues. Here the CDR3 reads CATSGRVNEKLFF. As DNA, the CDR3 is TGTGCCACCTCCGGGAGGGTTAATGAAAAACTGTTTTTT. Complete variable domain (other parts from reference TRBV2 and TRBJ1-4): EPEVTQTPSHQVTQMGQEVILRCVPISNHLYFYWYRQILGQKVEFLVSFYNNEISEKSEIFDDQFSVERPDGSNFTLKIRSTKLEDSAMYFCATSGRVNEKLFFGSGTQLSVL.

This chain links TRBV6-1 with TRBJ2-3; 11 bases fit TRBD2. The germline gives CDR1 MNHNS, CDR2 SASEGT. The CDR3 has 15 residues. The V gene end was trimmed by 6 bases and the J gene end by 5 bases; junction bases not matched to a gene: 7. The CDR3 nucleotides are TGTGCCAGCAGGGTAGCGGGAGGGCCGGGAGATACGCAGTATTTT. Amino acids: CASRVAGGPGDTQYF.

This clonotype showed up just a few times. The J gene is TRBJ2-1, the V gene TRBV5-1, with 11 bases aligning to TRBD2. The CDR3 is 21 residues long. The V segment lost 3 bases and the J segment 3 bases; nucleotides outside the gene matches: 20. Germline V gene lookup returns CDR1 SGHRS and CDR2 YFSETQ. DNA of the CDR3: TGCGCCAGCAGCTCCCCCCGGGGGAAACTAGCGGGAGCGAGGAGCTACAATGAGCAGTTCTTC. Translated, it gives CASSSPRGKLAGARSYNEQFF. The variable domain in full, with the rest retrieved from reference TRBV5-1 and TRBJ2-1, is KAGVTQTPRYLIKTRGQQVTLSCSPISGHRSVSWYQQTPGQGLQFLFEYFSETQRNKGNFPGRFSGRQFSNSRSEMNVSTLELGDSALYLCASSSPRGKLAGARSYNEQFFGPGTRLTVL.

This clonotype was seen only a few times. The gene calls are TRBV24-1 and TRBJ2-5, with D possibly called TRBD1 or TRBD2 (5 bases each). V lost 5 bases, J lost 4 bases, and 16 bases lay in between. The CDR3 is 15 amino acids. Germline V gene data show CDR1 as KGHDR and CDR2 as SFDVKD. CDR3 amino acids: CATSGRRGPAETQYF. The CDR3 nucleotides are TGTGCCACCAGTGGTCGACGGGGACCAGCAGAGACCCAGTACTTC.